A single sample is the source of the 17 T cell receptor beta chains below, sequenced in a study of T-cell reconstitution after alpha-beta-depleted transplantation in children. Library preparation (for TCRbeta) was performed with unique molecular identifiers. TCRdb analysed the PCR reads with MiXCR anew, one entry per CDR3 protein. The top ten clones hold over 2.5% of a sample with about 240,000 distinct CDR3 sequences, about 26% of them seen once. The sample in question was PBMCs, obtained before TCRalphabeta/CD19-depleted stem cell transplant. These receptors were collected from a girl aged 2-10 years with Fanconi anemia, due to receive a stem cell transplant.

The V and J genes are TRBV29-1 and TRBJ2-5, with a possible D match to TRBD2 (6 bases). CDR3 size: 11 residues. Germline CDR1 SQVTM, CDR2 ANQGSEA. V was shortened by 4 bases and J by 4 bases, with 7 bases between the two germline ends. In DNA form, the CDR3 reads TGCAGCGTTGGCGGGGTAGAGACCCAGTACTTC. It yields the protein CSVGGVETQYF.

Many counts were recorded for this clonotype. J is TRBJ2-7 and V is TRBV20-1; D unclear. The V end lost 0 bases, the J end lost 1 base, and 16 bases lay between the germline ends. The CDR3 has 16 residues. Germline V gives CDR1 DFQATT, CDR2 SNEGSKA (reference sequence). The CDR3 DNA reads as TGCAGTGCTAGAGACCTCGGTGACCTCCGATCCTACGAGCAGTACTTC. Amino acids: CSARDLGDLRSYEQYF.

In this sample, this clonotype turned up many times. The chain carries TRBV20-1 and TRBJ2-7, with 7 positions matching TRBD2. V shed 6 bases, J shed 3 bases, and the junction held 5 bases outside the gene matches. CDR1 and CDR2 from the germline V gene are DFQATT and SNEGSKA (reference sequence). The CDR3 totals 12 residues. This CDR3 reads CSAPRDYYEQYF. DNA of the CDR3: TGCAGTGCCCCCCGGGACTACTACGAGCAGTACTTC.

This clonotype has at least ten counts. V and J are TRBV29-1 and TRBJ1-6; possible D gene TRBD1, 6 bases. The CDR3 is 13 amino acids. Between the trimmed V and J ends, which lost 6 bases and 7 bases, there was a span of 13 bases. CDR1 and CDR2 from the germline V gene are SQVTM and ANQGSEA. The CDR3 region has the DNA TGCAGCGTAGCGACAGGAGGGAATTCACCCCTCCACTTT. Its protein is CSVATGGNSPLHF.

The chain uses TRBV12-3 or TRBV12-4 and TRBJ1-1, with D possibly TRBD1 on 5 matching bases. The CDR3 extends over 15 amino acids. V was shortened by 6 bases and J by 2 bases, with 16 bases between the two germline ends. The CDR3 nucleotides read TGTGCCAGCAGCCCCCGACAGATTTCTAACACTGAAGCTTTCTTT. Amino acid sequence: CASSPRQISNTEAFF.

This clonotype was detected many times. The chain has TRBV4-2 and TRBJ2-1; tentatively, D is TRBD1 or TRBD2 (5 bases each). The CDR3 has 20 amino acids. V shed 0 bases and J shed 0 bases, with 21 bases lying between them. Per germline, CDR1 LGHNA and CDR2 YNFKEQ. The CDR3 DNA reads TGTGCCAGCAGCCAAGATAGGGGCCAGAGGGCCGAAAGCTCCTACAATGAGCAGTTCTTC. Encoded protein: CASSQDRGQRAESSYNEQFF.

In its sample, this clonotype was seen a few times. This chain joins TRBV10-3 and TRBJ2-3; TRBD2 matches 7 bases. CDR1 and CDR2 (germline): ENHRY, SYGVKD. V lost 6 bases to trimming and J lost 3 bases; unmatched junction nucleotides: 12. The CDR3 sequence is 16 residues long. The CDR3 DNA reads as TGTGCCATCAGAGTTGCCGGAGCGGGAAGGACAGATACGCAGTATTTT. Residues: CAIRVAGAGRTDTQYF.

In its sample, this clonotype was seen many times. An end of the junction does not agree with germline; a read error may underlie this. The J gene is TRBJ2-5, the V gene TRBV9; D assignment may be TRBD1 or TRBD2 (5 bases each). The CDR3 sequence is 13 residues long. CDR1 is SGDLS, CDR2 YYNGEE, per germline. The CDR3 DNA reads TGTGCCAGCAGCGTCAGGGACCAGGAGACCCAGTACTTC. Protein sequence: CASSVRDQETQYF.

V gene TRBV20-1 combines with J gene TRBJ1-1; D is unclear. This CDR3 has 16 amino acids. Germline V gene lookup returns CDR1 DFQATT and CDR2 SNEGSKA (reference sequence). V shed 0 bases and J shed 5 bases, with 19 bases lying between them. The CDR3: CSARDSPGRLRTEAFF. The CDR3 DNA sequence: TGCAGTGCTAGAGATTCCCCGGGCCGCCTGCGAACTGAAGCTTTCTTT.

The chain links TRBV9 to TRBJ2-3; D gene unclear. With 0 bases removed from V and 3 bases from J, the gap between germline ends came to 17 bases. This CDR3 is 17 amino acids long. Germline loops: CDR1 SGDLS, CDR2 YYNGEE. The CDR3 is CASSVELGRVGTDTQYF. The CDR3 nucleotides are TGTGCCAGCAGCGTAGAGCTGGGTCGGGTTGGTACAGATACGCAGTATTTT. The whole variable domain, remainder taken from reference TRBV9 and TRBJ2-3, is DSGVTQTPKHLITATGQRVTLRCSPRSGDLSVYWYQQSLDQGLQFLIQYYNGEERAKGNILERFSAQQFPDLHSELNLSSLELGDSALYFCASSVELGRVGTDTQYFGPGTRLTVL.

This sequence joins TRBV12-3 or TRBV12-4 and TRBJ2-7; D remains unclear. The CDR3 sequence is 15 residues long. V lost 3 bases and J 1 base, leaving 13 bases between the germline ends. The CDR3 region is CASSFKWHSSYEQYF. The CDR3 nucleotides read TGTGCCAGCAGTTTTAAGTGGCACAGTTCCTACGAGCAGTACTTC.

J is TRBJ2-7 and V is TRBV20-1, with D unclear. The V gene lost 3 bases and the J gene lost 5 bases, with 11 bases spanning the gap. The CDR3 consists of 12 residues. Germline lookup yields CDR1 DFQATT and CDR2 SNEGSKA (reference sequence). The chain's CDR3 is CSARGLDHEQYF. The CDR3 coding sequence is TGCAGTGCTAGGGGCTTGGACCACGAGCAGTACTTC.

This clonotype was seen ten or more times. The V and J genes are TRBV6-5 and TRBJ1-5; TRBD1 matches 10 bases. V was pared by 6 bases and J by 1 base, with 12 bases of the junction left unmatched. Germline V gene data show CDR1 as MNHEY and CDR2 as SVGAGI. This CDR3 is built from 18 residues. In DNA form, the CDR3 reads TGTGCCAGCAGCCACCTTGGGACAGGGGTAAGGAGCAATCAGCCCCAGCATTTT. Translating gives CASSHLGTGVRSNQPQHF.

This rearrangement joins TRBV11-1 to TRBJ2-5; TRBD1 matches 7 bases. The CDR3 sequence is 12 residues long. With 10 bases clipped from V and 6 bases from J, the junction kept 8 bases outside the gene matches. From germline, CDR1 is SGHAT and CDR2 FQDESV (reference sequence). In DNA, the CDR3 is TGTGCCACCATAGGGACAGTGAAGACCCAGTACTTC. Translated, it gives CATIGTVKTQYF.

DNA for the CDR3: TGTGCCAGCGGCAGGTACAATGAGCAGTTCTTC. Its protein product is CASGRYNEQFF. V is TRBV6-5 and J is TRBJ2-1; D remains unclear. Germline values: CDR1 MNHEY, CDR2 SVGAGI. CDR3 length equals 11 residues. Trimming took 8 bases from V and 4 from J, leaving 6 bases between them.

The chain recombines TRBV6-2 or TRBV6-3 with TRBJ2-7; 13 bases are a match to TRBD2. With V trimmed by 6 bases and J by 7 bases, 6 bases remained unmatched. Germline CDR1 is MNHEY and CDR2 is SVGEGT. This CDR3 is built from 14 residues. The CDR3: CASRRLAGGYEQYF. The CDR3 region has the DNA TGTGCCAGCAGAAGACTAGCGGGAGGATATGAGCAGTACTTC.

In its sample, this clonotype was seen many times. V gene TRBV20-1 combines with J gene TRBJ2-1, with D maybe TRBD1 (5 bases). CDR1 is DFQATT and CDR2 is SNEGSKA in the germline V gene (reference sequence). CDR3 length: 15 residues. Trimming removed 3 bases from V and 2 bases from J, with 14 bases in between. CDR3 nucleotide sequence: TGCAGTGCTAGTATGTTGGGGCTCACCTACAATGAGCAGTTCTTC. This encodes CSASMLGLTYNEQFF.